Sequencing of this TCR beta chain was carried out in a study of blood T cell repertoires in COVID-19. Study summary: Whether acute or convalescent, the COVID-19 samples came from the United States, Italy and Spain. The analysed material was cDNA or gDNA that came from T cells, B-cell-depleted T cells, or PBMCs.

This clone was observed a handful of times. Germline assignment: CDR1 LNHNV and CDR2 YYDKDF (reference sequence). The CDR3 spans 14 residues. The J segment lost 7 bases and the V segment lost 5 bases, leaving 8 bases of the junction unmatched. As processed by the authors: Amplification with reference gene primers provided the estimates of nucleated cell counts. Repertoires were generated with immunoSEQ multiplex PCR, while TCRdb's copy carries only in-frame clones and drops some. V and J calls and clone size are those listed in that table; D and trimming were worked out from the DNA. The sample yields 35,000 to 40,000 clones, approximately 90% seen once.

The source of this sequence is a human donor in a cohort sampled during active COVID-19. The chain employs TRBV15 and TRBJ1-5, with 7 bases matching TRBD1. The sample comprised peripheral blood. The CDR3 here is CATSEGGAVQPQHF. The CDR3 bases are TGTGCCACCAGCGAAGGGGGCGCCGTGCAGCCCCAGCATTTT.